Listed here are 27 T cell receptor beta chains from one sample, sequenced in a study of blood T cell repertoires in COVID-19. The table came from immunoSEQ multiplex PCR; TCRdb's copy has only in-frame clones and leaves some out. Of 150,000 to 200,000 clones in the sample, roughly 77% are singletons; the top ten hold roughly a sixth. Specimen: PBMCs or T cells enriched from blood (not recorded which). These receptors all stem from a woman in her forties or fifties with acute COVID-19.

This clone was counted many times. The V call is TRBV5-1, the J call TRBJ1-1; D not certain. Germline V CDR1 and CDR2: SGHRS, YFSETQ. The V gene lost 0 bases and the J gene lost 2 bases, with 5 bases spanning the gap. This CDR3 spans 13 amino acids. CDR3 nucleotides: TGCGCCAGCAGCTTGGACATCAACACTGAAGCTTTCTTT. The encoded protein is CASSLDINTEAFF.

The V and J genes are TRBV28 and TRBJ2-3; 11 nucleotides line up with TRBD1. The CDR3 is made up of 14 amino acids. Germline V gene sequence: CDR1 MDHEN, CDR2 SYDVKM. The V gene end was trimmed by 3 bases and the J gene end by 6 bases; junction bases not matched to a gene: 2. This CDR3 is CASSLGQGVDTQYF. The CDR3 nucleotides are TGTGCCAGCAGTTTGGGACAGGGGGTCGATACGCAGTATTTT.

CDR3 nucleotides: TGTGCCAGCAGGGGGGGCAATGAGCAGTTCTTC. Amino acids: CASRGGNEQFF. The V and J genes are TRBV27 and TRBJ2-1, with D perhaps matching TRBD2 (6 bases). The germline gives CDR1 MNHEY, CDR2 SMNVEV (reference sequence). This CDR3 is 11 amino acids long. Trimming stripped 6 bases from V and 6 bases from J, with 6 bases between.

Comment on this clone: The germline gene is not matched at one end of the junction; a read error may be the cause. The chain uses TRBV28 and TRBJ1-5, with 7 bases that match TRBD1. Per the germline V gene, CDR1 is MDHEN and CDR2 is SYDVKM. This CDR3 region has 16 residues. The CDR3 loop is CASSTRETGPNEPQHF. CDR3 bases: TGTGCCAGCAGTACAAGGGAGACAGGGCCCAATGAGCCCCAGCATTTT.

On this clone itself: One end of the junction does not line up with germline, which may come from a read error. The rearrangement uses TRBV2 and TRBJ1-6; D is uncertain. Per germline, CDR1 SNHLY and CDR2 FYNNEI. The CDR3 runs to 8 residues. The CDR3 nucleotides are TGTGCCAGCAGCTACCCTTCCTTT. Translating gives CASSYPSF.

This clone was counted a few times. The rearrangement uses TRBV7-9 and TRBJ1-1, with D uncertain. Germline loops: CDR1 SEHNR, CDR2 FQNEAQ (reference sequence). The length of the CDR3 is 13 residues. Trimming removed 2 bases from V and 8 bases from J, with 12 bases in between. The DNA of the CDR3 is TGTGCCAGCAGCTTATCCGTGGGAGACGAAGCTTTCTTT. Translated, it gives CASSLSVGDEAFF.

This chain joins TRBV5-5 and TRBJ2-7; possible D gene TRBD1, 6 bases. The CDR3 loop spans 14 amino acids. Trimming removed 0 bases at V and 3 bases at J, with 10 bases between. Germline V CDR1 and CDR2: SGHKS, YYEKEE (reference sequence). CDR3: CASSLGGGYYEQYV. Written as DNA, the CDR3 is TGTGCCAGCAGCTTGGGAGGGGGTTACTACGAGCAGTACGTC.

This clone was seen a single time. The gene calls are TRBV9 and TRBJ1-2, with 8 bases identical to TRBD1. With V trimmed by 1 base and J by 4 bases, 6 bases remained unmatched. CDR1 and CDR2 (germline): SGDLS, YYNGEE. This CDR3 comprises 15 residues. This chain's CDR3 is CASSVPTGGSYGYTF. DNA of the CDR3: TGTGCCAGCAGCGTACCCACAGGGGGGTCCTATGGCTACACCTTC.

A word on this clone: This sample includes further DNA sequences coding for the same CDR3. CDR3 sequence reads: CASSLPSGGGTGELFF. In nucleotides, the CDR3 is TGTGCCAGCAGCCTGCCTAGCGGGGGTGGCACCGGGGAGCTGTTTTTT. V gene TRBV7-6 combines with J gene TRBJ2-2; 10 positions match TRBD2. The CDR3 covers 16 residues. The J segment lost 4 bases and the V segment lost 5 bases, leaving 7 bases of the junction unmatched. Germline V gene lookup returns CDR1 SGHVS and CDR2 FNYEAQ.

This chain links TRBV19 with TRBJ1-5, with no clear D. The germline gives CDR1 LNHDA, CDR2 SQIVND (reference sequence). The V and J ends lost 8 bases and 7 bases respectively, with 9 bases between them. The CDR3 sequence is 11 residues long. In DNA form, the CDR3 reads TGTGCCAGTGGCCTCAACCAGCCCCAGCATTTT. Protein product: CASGLNQPQHF.

This clone is a singleton in its sample. This chain uses TRBV6-5 with TRBJ1-2, with no clear D. The CDR3 totals 12 residues. The V gene lost 7 bases and the J gene lost 8 bases, with 14 bases spanning the gap. Germline V gives CDR1 MNHEY, CDR2 SVGAGI. The CDR3 is CASTYERVGYTF. The DNA of the CDR3 is TGTGCCAGCACCTACGAGAGGGTGGGCTACACCTTC.

This chain links TRBV19 with TRBJ1-6; 7 nucleotides align to TRBD1. This CDR3 region has 17 residues. V trimming: 5 bases; J trimming: 0 bases; junction bases outside the gene matches: 7. Looked up from germline, CDR1 is LNHDA and CDR2 is SQIVND (reference sequence). The CDR3 protein is CASSLGQAISYNSPLHF. In nucleotides, the CDR3 is TGTGCCAGTAGTCTCGGACAGGCGATCTCCTATAATTCACCCCTCCACTTT. The variable domain in full, with the rest retrieved from reference TRBV19 and TRBJ1-6, is DGGITQSPKYLFRKEGQNVTLSCEQNLNHDAMYWYRQDPGQGLRLIYYSQIVNDFQKGDIAEGYSVSREKKESFPLTVTSAQKNPTAFYLCASSLGQAISYNSPLHFGNGTRLTVT.

CDR3: CASSVGDLNGYTF. The CDR3 nucleotides read TGTGCCAGCAGCGTAGGCGATCTGAATGGCTACACCTTC. The chain couples TRBV9 to TRBJ1-2; D is undetermined. CDR3 size: 13 residues. With 0 bases removed from V and 6 bases from J, the gap between germline ends came to 9 bases. Germline-derived CDR1 and CDR2 are SGDLS and YYNGEE.

The rearrangement uses TRBV28 and TRBJ2-2; possibly TRBD1 for D (6 bases). The V gene's germline CDR1 is MDHEN and CDR2 SYDVKM. Trimming shortened V by 1 base and J by 4 bases, and 13 bases separated the two germline ends. This CDR3 has 16 residues. CDR3 amino acids: CASSLFPGASTGELFF. The DNA for the CDR3 is TGTGCCAGCAGTTTATTTCCAGGGGCGAGCACCGGGGAGCTGTTTTTT. The full variable domain, its missing parts supplied by reference TRBV28 and TRBJ2-2, is DVKVTQSSRYLVKRTGEKVFLECVQDMDHENMFWYRQDPGLGLRLIYFSYDVKMKEKGDIPEGYSVSREKKERFSLILESASTNQTSMYLCASSLFPGASTGELFFGEGSRLTVL.

Turning to this clone: Relative to the germline gene, one junction end is altered; a read error may explain this. The rearrangement joins TRBV6-5 to TRBJ1-5; 10 bases agree with TRBD1. Germline V gene data show CDR1 as MNHEY and CDR2 as SVGAGI. This CDR3 is 12 amino acids long. CDR3 sequence: CASSVTGGSQNF. The CDR3 bases are TGTGCCAGCAGCGTGACAGGGGGCTCACAGAATTTT.

CDR3 loop: CASSTGQGAPSGANVLTF. In nucleotides, the CDR3 is TGTGCCAGCAGCACGGGACAGGGAGCCCCCTCTGGGGCCAACGTCCTGACTTTC. The V call is TRBV11-3, the J call TRBJ2-6, with 9 nucleotides matching TRBD1. CDR1 is SGHNT, CDR2 YENEEA, per germline. This CDR3 spans 18 amino acids. With V trimmed by 5 bases and J by 0 bases, 8 bases remained unmatched.

This clone was counted once. J is TRBJ1-1 and V is TRBV18; D perhaps matches TRBD1 (6 bases). Trimming cost V 9 bases and J 0 bases, with 17 bases left between them. This CDR3 contains 15 residues. CDR1 KGHSH and CDR2 LQKENI come from the germline V gene. For the CDR3, the DNA is TGTGCCAGTACCCGGGACATCTCCATGAACACTGAAGCTTTCTTT. Encoded protein: CASTRDISMNTEAFF.

V usage is TRBV27 and J usage is TRBJ1-3; TRBD1 is a possible D gene (6 bases). Per germline, CDR1 MNHEY and CDR2 SMNVEV (reference sequence). V lost 8 bases and J lost 4, with 21 bases in between. CDR3 length: 16 residues. CDR3 in amino acids: CASPQRVGAEGNTIYF. CDR3 DNA: TGTGCCAGCCCTCAAAGGGTGGGGGCAGAGGGAAACACCATATATTTT.

This chain links TRBV19 with TRBJ1-6, with 7 positions matching TRBD1. Germline CDR1 and CDR2: LNHDA and SQIVND (reference sequence). The CDR3 runs 12 residues. Unmatched junction bases numbered 6, after V lost 9 bases and J lost 10 bases. CDR3 DNA: TGTGCCAGCCAGGGGGTGCAGTCACCCCTCCACTTT. Translation: CASQGVQSPLHF.

The rearrangement links TRBV2 to TRBJ2-3; no definite D call. The V end lost 6 bases, the J end lost 1 base, and 14 bases lay between the germline ends. The CDR3 contains 15 residues. CDR1 is SNHLY and CDR2 is FYNNEI in the germline V gene. The CDR3 loop reads CASRRGRLRTDTQYF. The CDR3 nucleotides are TGTGCCAGCAGAAGAGGCCGGCTCCGCACAGATACGCAGTATTTT.

J is TRBJ2-1 and V is TRBV5-1; weak D call: TRBD1 (5 bases). Per germline, CDR1 SGHRS and CDR2 YFSETQ. V was clipped by 0 bases and J by 11 bases, with 12 bases between them. The CDR3 is made up of 13 amino acids. The CDR3 DNA reads TGCGCCAGCAGCTTGGCTGACAGTTTGAAGCAGTTCTTC. This translates into CASSLADSLKQFF.

The chain couples TRBV5-8 to TRBJ2-7; D perhaps matches TRBD2 (5 bases). V dropped 8 bases and J dropped 3 bases, with 15 bases sitting between them. Germline CDR1 and CDR2: SGHTS and YDEGEE. The CDR3 sequence is 13 residues long. The CDR3, as DNA: TGTGCCAGTAGGGTGACGGGGAACTACGAGCAGTACGTC. Protein sequence: CASRVTGNYEQYV.

This CDR3 is CASRRQGALEEQYV. CDR3 sequence (DNA): TGTGCCAGCAGACGACAGGGGGCTTTGGAAGAGCAGTACGTC. V gene TRBV6-1 combines with J gene TRBJ2-7, with 10 bases matching TRBD1. Germline CDR1 MNHNS, CDR2 SASEGT. This CDR3 has 14 amino acids. The V segment lost 6 bases and the J segment 7 bases; nucleotides outside the gene matches: 9.

The CDR3 DNA sequence: TGTGCCAGCAGCTCCGGGACAGGGGGATACACCGGGGAGCTGTTTTTT. Translated, it gives CASSSGTGGYTGELFF. The V gene is TRBV11-2, the J gene TRBJ2-2; TRBD1 aligns across 11 bases. Unmatched junction bases numbered 4, after V lost 4 bases and J lost 3 bases. The CDR3 consists of 16 residues. CDR1 SGHAT and CDR2 FQNNGV come from the germline V gene.

The V and J genes are TRBV28 and TRBJ1-3, with D possibly TRBD1 on 6 matching bases. The V end was cut by 4 bases, the J end by 0 bases, with 16 bases between. Germline V gene lookup returns CDR1 MDHEN and CDR2 SYDVKM. This CDR3 has 17 residues. This CDR3 reads CASSSPADRSSGNTIYF. CDR3 DNA sequence: TGTGCCAGCAGTTCCCCCGCCGACAGGAGCTCTGGAAACACCATATATTTT.

The table lists this clone with a few counts. The genes are TRBV19 and TRBJ1-3; D unresolved. The ends were cut back, 2 bases at V and 0 bases at J, with 5 bases in the middle. This CDR3 has 14 residues. Germline lookup yields CDR1 LNHDA and CDR2 SQIVND (reference sequence). The chain's CDR3 is CASSISYSGNTIYF. The CDR3, as DNA: TGTGCCAGTAGTATATCGTACTCTGGAAACACCATATATTTT.

The V call is TRBV28, the J call TRBJ1-1, with a possible D match to TRBD1 (6 bases). With 6 bases removed from V and 4 bases from J, the gap between germline ends came to 15 bases. The CDR3 runs 14 residues. Germline V gene lookup returns CDR1 MDHEN and CDR2 SYDVKM. The CDR3: CASRGGGRATEAFF. In DNA form, the CDR3 reads TGTGCCAGCAGAGGGGGGGGGCGCGCCACTGAAGCTTTCTTT.